This T cell receptor (beta chain) was captured in a study of cytomegalovirus exposure and HLA in healthy donors. In the PCR, 60 Vbeta and 13 Jbeta primers were used. Some clones are missing from TCRdb's copy, which holds only in-frame ones; the method was immunoSEQ multiplex PCR. The sample contains 210,000 or so clones, around four fifths of which appear only once. The V gene's germline CDR1 is LNHDA and CDR2 SQIVND (reference sequence). The V gene end was trimmed by 2 bases and the J gene end by 5 bases; junction bases not matched to a gene: 9. This CDR3 region has 16 residues. The chain carries TRBV19 and TRBJ2-5; TRBD2 matches at 9 bases. The specimen was PBMCs. The receptor comes from a boy between 2 and 10 years old in good health and CMV-seronegative. The CDR3 DNA sequence: TGTGCCAGTAGTATAAGGCCTAGCGGGAATCTGGAGACCCAGTACTTC. Translating gives CASSIRPSGNLETQYF.